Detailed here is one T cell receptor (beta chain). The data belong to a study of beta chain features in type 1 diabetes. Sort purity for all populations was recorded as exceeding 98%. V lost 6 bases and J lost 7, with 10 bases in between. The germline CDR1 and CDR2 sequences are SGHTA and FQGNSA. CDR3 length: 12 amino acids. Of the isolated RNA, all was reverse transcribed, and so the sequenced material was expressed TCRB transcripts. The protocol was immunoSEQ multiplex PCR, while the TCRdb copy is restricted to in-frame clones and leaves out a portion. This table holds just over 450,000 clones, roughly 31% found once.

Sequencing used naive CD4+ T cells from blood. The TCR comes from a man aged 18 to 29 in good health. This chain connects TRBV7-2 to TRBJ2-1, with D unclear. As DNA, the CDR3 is TGTGCCAGCAGGCGCACTGGTAATGAGCAGTTCTTC. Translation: CASRRTGNEQFF.